These 19 T cell receptor beta chains came from one sample sequenced in a study of blood T cells in healthy people across ages. The use of a sample-barcoded 5' primer and a J-beta primer mix characterized a second PCR of roughly 6 to 11 cycles. TCRdb itself ran the 5' RACE reads through MiXCR, one entry per CDR3 protein. The sample records some 1.5 million distinct CDR3 sequences, 42% being singletons. The sample comprised blood. The origin of the receptors is a woman aged 18-35 years in good health.

The rearrangement uses TRBV6-5 and TRBJ1-2, with a possible D match to TRBD1 (5 bases). The CDR3 has 13 residues. Germline CDR1 and CDR2: MNHEY and SVGAGI. Trimming took 11 bases from V and 2 from J, leaving 15 bases between them. CDR3 amino acids: CASRMGENYGYTF. CDR3 nucleotide sequence: TGTGCCTCCCGGATGGGGGAGAACTATGGCTACACCTTC.

This clonotype was seen a handful of times. J is TRBJ2-7 and V is TRBV27; D may be TRBD2 (5 bases). The V gene lost 1 base and the J gene lost 1 base, with 11 bases spanning the gap. This CDR3 region has 15 residues. Germline V gene lookup returns CDR1 MNHEY and CDR2 SMNVEV (reference sequence). The CDR3 reads CASSLWASRSYEQYF. The CDR3 region has the DNA TGTGCCAGCAGTTTATGGGCTAGCCGATCCTACGAGCAGTACTTC.

This clonotype appeared a few times. CDR3 nucleotides: TGTGCCAGCAGCAGTCGTAGCGGGAGGCCCAGCTCCTACAATGAGCAGTACTTC. Encoded protein: CASSSRSGRPSSYNEQYF. The gene calls are TRBV4-2 and TRBJ2-1; 10 bases align to TRBD2. The DNA matches TRBJ2-7 better at its end, which makes the J call doubtful. The germline V gene has CDR1 LGHNA and CDR2 YNFKEQ. The CDR3 has 18 amino acids.

This clonotype occurred a few times. The rearrangement uses TRBV9 and TRBJ1-6; D perhaps matches TRBD1 (5 bases). The CDR3 has 13 residues. V was pared by 3 bases and J by 9 bases, with 10 bases between. CDR1 and CDR2 from the germline V gene are SGDLS and YYNGEE. The CDR3 nucleotides are TGTGCCAGCAGCGATCAGGGTGGTTCACCCCTCCACTTT. Translation: CASSDQGGSPLHF. The full variable domain, its missing parts supplied by reference TRBV9 and TRBJ1-6, is DSGVTQTPKHLITATGQRVTLRCSPRSGDLSVYWYQQSLDQGLQFLIQYYNGEERAKGNILERFSAQQFPDLHSELNLSSLELGDSALYFCASSDQGGSPLHFGNGTRLTVT.

The chain couples TRBV18 to TRBJ2-5, with a possible D match to TRBD1 (5 bases). Trimming stripped 0 bases from V and 5 bases from J, with 13 bases between. Germline loops: CDR1 KGHSH, CDR2 LQKENI. This CDR3 has 15 residues. The CDR3 sequence is CASSPPAGPRETQYF. The CDR3 DNA reads as TGTGCCAGCTCACCACCCGCAGGGCCCCGGGAGACCCAGTACTTC.

The rearrangement joins TRBV5-1 to TRBJ1-2, with 10 bases lining up with TRBD1. Germline lookup yields CDR1 SGHRS and CDR2 YFSETQ. The CDR3 has 18 residues. After removal of 4 bases from V and 0 bases from J, the junction contained 12 bases not matched to a gene. The CDR3 here is CASSLAPGTGVSNYGYTF. The CDR3 nucleotides read TGCGCCAGCAGCCTGGCCCCCGGGACAGGGGTTTCTAACTATGGCTACACCTTC.

This clonotype showed up many times. The chain links TRBV20-1 to TRBJ2-7, with 10 bases lining up with TRBD2. This CDR3 has 14 amino acids. After removal of 4 bases from V and 2 bases from J, the junction contained 5 bases not matched to a gene. The germline V gene has CDR1 DFQATT and CDR2 SNEGSKA (reference sequence). CDR3 sequence: CSAKPGLATYEQYF. CDR3 sequence (DNA): TGCAGTGCTAAGCCGGGACTAGCGACCTACGAGCAGTACTTC.

This clonotype has a handful of counts. The chain links TRBV4-3 to TRBJ2-7, with unresolved D. The ends were cut back, 4 bases at V and 6 bases at J, with 16 bases in the middle. Germline CDR1 is LGHNA and CDR2 is YSLEER. The CDR3 has 14 amino acids. DNA for the CDR3: TGCGCCAGCAGCCCCCTACCAGGCGGAAGCGAGCAGTACTTC. This gives the protein CASSPLPGGSEQYF.

This clonotype was counted many times. The chain employs TRBV29-1 and TRBJ2-7; 13 bases line up with TRBD2. The junction had 9 bases not matched to a gene; V was cut back by 2 bases and J by 8 bases. Germline values: CDR1 SQVTM, CDR2 ANQGSEA. The CDR3 has 15 residues. The CDR3 protein is CSVERTSGSSVKQYF. The CDR3 region has the DNA TGCAGCGTTGAAAGGACTAGCGGGAGTTCAGTCAAGCAGTACTTC.

The CDR3 reads CASGLVLGRGRNSEQYF. Here the CDR3 DNA reads TGTGCTAGTGGTTTGGTACTGGGGAGGGGGCGAAATAGCGAGCAGTACTTC. The chain links TRBV12-5 to TRBJ2-4; D possibly uses TRBD1 or TRBD2 (7 bases each). The better agreement between TRBJ2-7 and the DNA end casts doubt on the J call. Germline CDR1 and CDR2: LGHNT and FRNRAP. The CDR3 runs to 17 residues.

V usage is TRBV12-3 or TRBV12-4 and J usage is TRBJ1-5, with D possibly being TRBD1 (5 bases). V lost 6 bases, J lost 7 bases, and 22 bases lay in between. This CDR3 region has 16 residues. The CDR3 is CASSFHRGSKEQPQHF. The CDR3 nucleotides read TGTGCCAGCAGCTTTCACCGGGGGAGCAAGGAGCAGCCCCAGCATTTT.

The chain uses TRBV7-9 and TRBJ2-1, with D perhaps TRBD2 (5 bases). The germline V and J ends were trimmed by 2 bases and 5 bases, with 16 bases remaining between them. Per the germline V gene, CDR1 is SEHNR and CDR2 is FQNEAQ (reference sequence). The CDR3 runs to 16 residues. The CDR3 reads CASSLSPRGFDNEQFF. The CDR3 DNA sequence: TGTGCCAGCAGCTTATCCCCCCGGGGATTTGACAATGAGCAGTTCTTC.

To note about this clonotype: At one boundary the junction diverges from the germline segment, which might be a read error. The V call is TRBV12-3 or TRBV12-4, the J call TRBJ2-3; maybe TRBD2 (5 bases). The CDR3 runs 15 residues. In DNA form, the CDR3 reads TGTGCCTGCAGTCGCGGGCAATCTCGCACAGATACGCAGTATTTT. Residues: CACSRGQSRTDTQYF.

The chain combines TRBV20-1 with TRBJ2-1, with 11 bases fitting TRBD2. J gave up 4 bases and V 1 base, and 3 bases lay outside the gene matches. Germline assignment: CDR1 DFQATT and CDR2 SNEGSKA (reference sequence). The CDR3 extends over 15 amino acids. CDR3 region: CSARATSGIYNEQFF. The CDR3 region has the DNA TGCAGTGCTAGAGCGACTAGCGGGATATACAATGAGCAGTTCTTC.

The chain employs TRBV20-1 and TRBJ1-2; weak D call: TRBD1 (5 bases). The V gene's germline CDR1 is DFQATT and CDR2 SNEGSKA (reference sequence). With 4 bases removed from V and 5 bases from J, the gap between germline ends came to 8 bases. The length of the CDR3 is 11 residues. The CDR3 DNA is TGCAGTGCTAATGGGGGTTATGGCTACACCTTC. Translation: CSANGGYGYTF.

This clonotype was observed a few times. The genes are TRBV4-3 and TRBJ2-1; 11 nucleotides match TRBD2. The length of the CDR3 is 16 residues. The V gene end was trimmed by 4 bases and the J gene end by 9 bases; junction bases not matched to a gene: 11. CDR1 is LGHNA, CDR2 YSLEER, per germline. CDR3 sequence reads: CASSPTSGASFSEQFF. As DNA, the CDR3 is TGCGCCAGCAGCCCGACTAGCGGGGCTTCATTCAGTGAGCAGTTCTTC.

The chain employs TRBV14 and TRBJ2-7, with D perhaps TRBD2 (6 bases). CDR3 length: 18 amino acids. V shed 0 bases and J shed 1 base, with 19 bases lying between them. The germline V gene encodes CDR1 SGHDN and CDR2 FVKESK. The CDR3, as DNA: TGTGCCAGCAGCCAAGAAAGAAGTGGGGGGTATGGGTCCTACGAGCAGTACTTC. Translating gives CASSQERSGGYGSYEQYF.

The gene calls are TRBV7-2 and TRBJ2-5, with 14 bases that match TRBD2. V dropped 5 bases and J dropped 5; count of bases not matched to a gene: 10. Per germline, CDR1 SGHTA and CDR2 FQGNSA. The CDR3 is 17 amino acids. Written as DNA, the CDR3 is TGTGCCAGCAGCCGTAGTAAGACTAGCGGGGGGGCTGAGACCCAGTACTTC. It encodes CASSRSKTSGGAETQYF.

CDR3 in amino acids: CAITGSGIEQYF. Written as DNA, the CDR3 is TGTGCCATCACAGGGTCGGGGATAGAGCAGTACTTC. This rearrangement joins TRBV10-3 to TRBJ2-7, with D possibly being TRBD1 or TRBD2 (5 bases each). CDR3 length equals 12 residues. The V and J ends lost 7 bases and 7 bases respectively, with 14 bases between them. In germline, CDR1 is ENHRY, CDR2 SYGVKD.